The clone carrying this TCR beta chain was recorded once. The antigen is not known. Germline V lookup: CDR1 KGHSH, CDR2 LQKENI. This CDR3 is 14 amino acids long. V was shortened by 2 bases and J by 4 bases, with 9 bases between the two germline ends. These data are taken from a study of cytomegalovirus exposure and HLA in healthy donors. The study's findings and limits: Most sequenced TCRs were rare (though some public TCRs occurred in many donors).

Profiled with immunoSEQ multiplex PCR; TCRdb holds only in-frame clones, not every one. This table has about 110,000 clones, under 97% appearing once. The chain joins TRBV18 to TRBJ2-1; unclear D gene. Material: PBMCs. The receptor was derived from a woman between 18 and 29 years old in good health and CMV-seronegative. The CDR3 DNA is TGTGCCAGCTCACCAGCGATAGATTACAATGAGCAGTTCTTC. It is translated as CASSPAIDYNEQFF.